This is a list of T cell receptor beta chains from one sample in a study of T cell responses to AZD1222 COVID-19 vaccine. The data were produced by immunoSEQ multiplex PCR, yet TCRdb's version contains in-frame clones alone and is incomplete. Of about 160,000 clones listed, roughly 90% were seen once; the top ten hold 4% to 5.5%. Sequenced material: peripheral blood, taken 28 days after the second AZD1222 dose. The receptors were sampled from an adult who received the AZD1222 COVID-19 vaccine. CDR3s include the opening cysteine and the closing phenylalanine or tryptophan. The D gene is left open where the match is weak. Only some rows state a clone size, as once, few, many or a class for expanded clones.

D gene	J gene	clone size	V gene	CDR3 protein	CDR3 DNA
NA	TRBJ2-5	NA	TRBV6-6	CASSQEGETQYF	TGTGCCAGCAGCCAAGAGGGCGAGACCCAGTACTTC
TRBD1	TRBJ1-4	NA	TRBV18	CASSPTGTGYEKLFF	TGTGCCAGCTCACCAACCGGGACAGGATATGAAAAACTGTTTTTT
TRBD1	TRBJ1-6	once	TRBV2	CASSPGTGVPLHF	TGTGCCAGCAGCCCCGGGACAGGGGTCCCCCTCCACTTT
TRBD1	TRBJ1-1	once	TRBV5-4	CASSLGVVQGAPRNTEAFF	TGTGCCAGCAGCTTGGGGGTGGTACAGGGGGCGCCACGGAACACTGAAGCTTTCTTT
NA	TRBJ2-7	NA	TRBV4-2	CASSQEEQSYEQYF	TGTGCCAGCAGCCAAGAGGAACAGTCTTACGAGCAGTACTTC
NA	TRBJ1-1	few	TRBV5-1	CASSLRGLETEAFF	TGCGCCAGCAGCTTGAGGGGCCTCGAGACTGAAGCTTTCTTT
TRBD1	TRBJ1-2	NA	TRBV5-5	CASSRDRDGYTF	TGTGCCAGCAGCCGGGACAGGGATGGCTACACCTTC
NA	TRBJ2-2	NA	TRBV5-1	CASSRDWGPGTGELFF	TGCGCCAGCAGCCGGGACTGGGGGCCGGGCACCGGGGAGCTGTTTTTT
NA	TRBJ1-6	few	TRBV7-8	CASSLGGGNSPLHF	TGTGCCAGCAGCCTAGGGGGGGGCAATTCACCCCTCCACTTT
NA	TRBJ1-1	NA	TRBV7-3	CASSPGGTEAFF	TGTGCCAGCAGCCCGGGAGGAACTGAAGCTTTCTTT
NA	TRBJ1-2	NA	TRBV18	CASSQGNYGYTF	TGTGCCAGCTCCCAGGGGAACTATGGCTACACCTTC
NA	TRBJ2-3	NA	TRBV27	CASSFPSSGGPHHTQYF	TGTGCCAGCAGTTTCCCGTCTTCGGGGGGCCCACACCATACGCAGTATTTT
NA	TRBJ1-5	NA	TRBV12-3/TRBV12-4	CASSYRGDQPQHF	TGTGCCAGCAGTTACCGGGGGGATCAGCCCCAGCATTTT
NA	TRBJ2-2	NA	TRBV3-1/TRBV3-2	CASSQLSRELFF	TGTGCCAGCAGCCAATTGTCCAGGGAGCTGTTTTTT
NA	TRBJ1-4	NA	TRBV7-9	CASSLVDFAGLNEKLFF	TGTGCCAGCAGCTTAGTAGATTTCGCGGGGCTTAATGAAAAACTGTTTTTT
NA	TRBJ1-1	once	TRBV9	CASSAVTGNTEAFF	TGTGCCAGCAGCGCCGTAACAGGGAACACTGAAGCTTTCTTT
NA	TRBJ1-2	NA	TRBV6-6	CASSYPQGGYTF	TGTGCCAGCAGTTACCCTCAGGGCGGCTACACCTTC
NA	TRBJ1-5	NA	TRBV5-1	CASSPDHSNQPQHF	TGCGCCAGCAGCCCGGATCATAGCAATCAGCCCCAGCATTTT
NA	TRBJ1-3	NA	TRBV9	CASSYWTDSGNTIYF	TGTGCCAGCAGCTATTGGACGGACTCTGGAAACACCATATATTTT
NA	TRBJ2-7	NA	TRBV5-1	CASSLDRQGKGEQYF	TGCGCCAGCAGCTTGGATCGGCAGGGGAAGGGCGAGCAGTACTTC
NA	TRBJ1-2	few	TRBV29-1	CSVASGAEGYTF	TGCAGCGTTGCTTCGGGGGCGGAGGGCTACACCTTC
TRBD1	TRBJ1-5	NA	TRBV5-6	CASSPGQGVGQPQHF	TGTGCCAGCAGCCCCGGACAGGGGGTAGGTCAGCCCCAGCATTTT
NA	TRBJ2-5	once	TRBV7-9	CASSLGVDGTQYF	TGTGCCAGCAGTCTCGGGGTTGACGGGACCCAGTACTTC
TRBD2	TRBJ2-1	NA	TRBV7-8	CASSLTSGGAIDNEQFF	TGTGCCAGCAGCTTAACTAGCGGGGGGGCTATAGACAATGAGCAGTTCTTC
NA	TRBJ1-5	once	TRBV30	CAWSVSALREPQHF	TGTGCCTGGAGTGTATCTGCCCTGAGGGAGCCCCAGCATTTT
NA	TRBJ2-1	NA	TRBV2	CASSLLTTSYNEQFF	TGTGCCAGCAGTCTCCTTACGACTTCCTACAATGAGCAGTTCTTC
NA	TRBJ1-2	NA	TRBV18	CASSPEGFDYGYTF	TGTGCCAGCTCACCGGAGGGTTTCGACTATGGCTACACCTTC
NA	TRBJ2-3	NA	TRBV10-3	CAISRPGVDTDTQYF	TGTGCCATCAGTAGACCCGGGGTTGACACAGATACGCAGTATTTT
NA	TRBJ1-1	NA	TRBV4-2	CASSQVGGINTEAFF	TGTGCCAGCAGCCAAGTGGGGGGGATAAACACTGAAGCTTTCTTT
TRBD1	TRBJ1-1	NA	TRBV5-4	CASSLQQGAAEAFF	TGTGCCAGCAGCTTGCAACAGGGGGCTGCTGAAGCTTTCTTT
NA	TRBJ2-3	NA	TRBV5-8	CASSSGAAPQYF	TGTGCCAGCAGCTCGGGGGCTGCTCCGCAGTATTTT
NA	TRBJ2-5	NA	TRBV7-2	CASSYRRQRFWETQYF	TGTGCCAGCAGCTACCGAAGACAGCGATTTTGGGAGACCCAGTACTTC
NA	TRBJ1-5	NA	TRBV6-6	CASKTPGSVNQPQHF	TGTGCCAGCAAGACACCAGGGTCCGTGAATCAGCCCCAGCATTTT
TRBD1	TRBJ2-7	once	TRBV5-6	CASSLRQGAGEQYF	TGTGCCAGCAGCTTAAGACAGGGTGCAGGCGAGCAGTACTTC
NA	TRBJ2-3	NA	TRBV27	CASSFLGGSQGDTQYF	TGTGCCAGCAGTTTCCTGGGGGGAAGCCAAGGAGATACGCAGTATTTT
NA	TRBJ1-5	NA	TRBV30	CASAQGQGQPQHF	TGTGCCTCAGCACAGGGTCAAGGACAGCCCCAGCATTTT
NA	TRBJ2-7	NA	TRBV7-9	CASSFTGKSYEQYF	TGTGCCAGCAGCTTCACAGGGAAATCCTACGAGCAGTACTTC
TRBD1	TRBJ1-2	few	TRBV3-1/TRBV3-2	CASSQVGTGKNYGYTF	TGTGCCAGCAGCCAAGTAGGGACAGGGAAAAACTATGGCTACACCTTC
NA	TRBJ1-2	NA	TRBV6-5	CASRPGPKGDYGYTF	TGTGCCAGCAGGCCGGGCCCCAAGGGTGACTATGGCTACACCTTC
NA	TRBJ2-3	NA	TRBV20-1	CSVGGGDTQYF	TGCAGTGTTGGGGGCGGGGATACGCAGTATTTT
TRBD2	TRBJ2-1	few	TRBV7-6	CASSLKLAGGLSVHEQFF	TGTGCCAGCAGCTTGAAGCTAGCGGGGGGGCTCTCGGTCCATGAGCAGTTCTTC
NA	TRBJ2-7	NA	TRBV4-2	CASSQDGTGSEQYF	TGTGCCAGCAGCCAAGATGGAACAGGGAGCGAGCAGTACTTC
NA	TRBJ1-2	NA	TRBV12-3/TRBV12-4	CASSHQRNYGYTF	TGTGCCAGCAGCCACCAGAGGAACTATGGCTACACCTTC
NA	TRBJ1-3	NA	TRBV7-2	CASSLGQTSGNTIYF	TGTGCCAGCAGCTTAGGACAGACTTCTGGAAACACCATATATTTT
TRBD1	TRBJ2-7	many	TRBV5-1	CASSLMGQGSYEQYF	TGCGCCAGCAGCTTGATGGGACAGGGTTCCTACGAGCAGTACTTC
NA	TRBJ1-3	NA	TRBV7-6	CASSNRDESSGNTIYF	TGTGCCAGCAGCAACAGGGATGAGTCCTCTGGAAACACCATATATTTT
NA	TRBJ1-4	NA	TRBV7-2	CASSRGKNEKLFF	TGTGCCAGCAGCCGCGGAAAGAATGAAAAACTGTTTTTT
TRBD2	TRBJ2-7	NA	TRBV27	CASSLGGGSSYEQYF	TGTGCCAGCAGTTTAGGCGGGGGGAGCTCCTACGAGCAGTACTTC
NA	TRBJ2-1	NA	TRBV5-4	CASLAGGSYNEQFF	TGTGCCAGCCTGGCTGGTGGATCCTACAATGAGCAGTTCTTC
NA	TRBJ1-2	NA	TRBV20-1	CSASALLWGGYTF	TGCAGTGCTAGTGCCCTGCTCTGGGGTGGCTACACCTTC
NA	TRBJ1-2	NA	TRBV19	CASSFGEGSYGYTF	TGTGCCAGTAGTTTTGGGGAAGGTTCCTATGGCTACACCTTC
NA	TRBJ1-3	NA	TRBV14	CASSQVEGNTIYF	TGTGCCAGCAGCCAAGTCGAGGGAAACACCATATATTTT